This T cell receptor (beta chain) was profiled in a study of T cell changes during pregnancy in multiple sclerosis (dated by TCRdb to the late 2010s). Notes on the research overall: Changes in the T cell repertoire over the course of pregnancy were examined in this study in women with multiple sclerosis.

V is cut back by 3 bases and J by 3 bases, with 5 bases in the junction unmatched. Reading the germline V gene (reference sequence) gives CDR1 LNHDA and CDR2 SQIVND. Taken from cysteine to phenylalanine, the CDR3 has 15 residues. The CDR3 DNA has 45 bases and is translated from base 1. About this clone: Its antigen is still unknown. Per-nucleotide qualities are absent, and no much larger clonotype sits a single base away.

The protocol used for the library was the immunoSEQ multiplex PCR assay. TCRdb mirrors the immuneACCESS table, restricted to in-frame sequences. Some clones are absent from its copies; in checked studies, under half trace to an unresolved V gene, and the reason for the others is unknown. This sample has tens of thousands of clones in its table, and 93% of those were observed once. The ten largest clones represent around 1.9% of the sample. Sequencing was performed on peripheral blood, taken in the second trimester of pregnancy. The rearrangement joined TRBV19 to TRBJ2-7, with 10 bases in between that match TRBD1. The clonotype was recovered from a female donor with multiple sclerosis, enrolled in a pregnancy study. The CDR3 region reads CASSMSTGGFYEQYF. The sequenced DNA is TGTGCCAGTAGTATGTCGACAGGGGGCTTCTACGAGCAGTACTTC.